The 5 T cell receptor beta chains in this list originate from one sample, sequenced in a study of blood T cell repertoires in COVID-19. Sequencing used immunoSEQ multiplex PCR; TCRdb keeps in-frame clones, though not all of them. The table lists approximately 67,000 clones, approximately 90% of them singletons. Sequencing used peripheral blood. The receptor set was obtained from a human donor in a cohort sampled during active COVID-19.

This clone was found once. This chain uses TRBV5-1 with TRBJ1-1; 7 bases are shared with TRBD1. Trimming at V came to 5 bases and at J to 2 bases, leaving 6 bases not matched to a gene. In germline, CDR1 is SGHRS, CDR2 YFSETQ. The CDR3 sequence is 14 residues long. CDR3 loop: CASSPRGVNTEAFF. The CDR3 coding sequence is TGCGCCAGCAGTCCCAGGGGGGTAAACACTGAAGCTTTCTTT.

The gene calls are TRBV7-8 and TRBJ2-2; TRBD2 agrees at 7 bases. The CDR3 totals 17 residues. J lost 0 bases, V lost 5 bases, and 9 bases had no gene match. Germline V gene lookup returns CDR1 SGHVS and CDR2 FQNEAQ. In DNA form, the CDR3 reads TGTGCCAGCAGCCAACGAGCGGGAAACGCGAACACCGGGGAGCTGTTTTTT. Translating it yields CASSQRAGNANTGELFF.

The chain recombines TRBV5-1 with TRBJ2-1; the D gene is possibly TRBD2 (6 bases). CDR3 size: 12 residues. Trimming pared 7 bases from V and 10 bases from J, leaving 15 bases between. Looked up from germline, CDR1 is SGHRS and CDR2 is YFSETQ. CDR3 region: CASQLAVGEQFF. The CDR3 bases are TGCGCCAGCCAGTTAGCGGTTGGGGAGCAGTTCTTC. The whole variable domain, filled in from reference TRBV5-1 and TRBJ2-1, reads KAGVTQTPRYLIKTRGQQVTLSCSPISGHRSVSWYQQTPGQGLQFLFEYFSETQRNKGNFPGRFSGRQFSNSRSEMNVSTLELGDSALYLCASQLAVGEQFFGPGTRLTVL.

The chain links TRBV19 to TRBJ2-1; possible D gene TRBD1, 6 bases. This CDR3 comprises 17 residues. Trimming took 5 bases from V and 3 from J, leaving 20 bases between them. Germline V CDR1 and CDR2: LNHDA, SQIVND (reference sequence). CDR3 protein: CASSVRDKFGDYNEQFF. The DNA for the CDR3 is TGTGCCAGTAGTGTCCGGGACAAATTCGGGGACTACAATGAGCAGTTCTTC.

The V call is TRBV28, the J call TRBJ1-2; 9 bases align to TRBD1. Trimming removed 3 bases from V and 6 bases from J; junction bases left unmatched: 2. Germline V gives CDR1 MDHEN, CDR2 SYDVKM. This CDR3 is built from 13 residues. The CDR3 reads CASSFGTGNGYTF. In DNA form, the CDR3 reads TGTGCCAGCAGTTTTGGGACAGGGAATGGCTACACCTTC.